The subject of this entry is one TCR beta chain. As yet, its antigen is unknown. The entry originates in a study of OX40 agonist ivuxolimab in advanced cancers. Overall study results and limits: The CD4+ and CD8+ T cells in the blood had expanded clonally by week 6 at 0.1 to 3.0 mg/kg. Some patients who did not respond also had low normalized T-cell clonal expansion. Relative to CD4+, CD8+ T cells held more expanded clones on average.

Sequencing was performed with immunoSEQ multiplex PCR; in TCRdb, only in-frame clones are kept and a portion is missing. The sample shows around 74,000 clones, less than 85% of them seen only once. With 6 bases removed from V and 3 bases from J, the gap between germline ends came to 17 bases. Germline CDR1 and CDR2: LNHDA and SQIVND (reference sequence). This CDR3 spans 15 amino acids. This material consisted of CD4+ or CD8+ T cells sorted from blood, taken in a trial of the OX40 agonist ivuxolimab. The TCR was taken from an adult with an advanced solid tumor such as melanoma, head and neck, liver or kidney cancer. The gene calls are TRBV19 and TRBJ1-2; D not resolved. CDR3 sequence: CASSPSRAGDYGYTF. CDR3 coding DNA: TGTGCCAGTAGCCCATCGAGGGCGGGAGACTATGGCTACACCTTC.